Below are 26 T cell receptor beta chains sequenced from a single sample in a study of OX40 agonist ivuxolimab in advanced cancers. Profiling relied on immunoSEQ multiplex PCR, and the TCRdb table lists in-frame clones only, not all of them. Seen here are about 20,000 clones, about 88% observed once, and the top ten hold approximately 15%. Sample: CD4+ or CD8+ T cells sorted from blood, taken in a trial of the OX40 agonist ivuxolimab. The receptor set was obtained from an adult with an advanced solid tumor such as melanoma, head and neck, liver or kidney cancer.

The chain is built from TRBV7-6 and TRBJ2-5; 9 positions match TRBD2. Germline V lookup: CDR1 SGHVS, CDR2 FNYEAQ. V trimming: 2 bases; J trimming: 1 base; junction bases outside the gene matches: 2. The CDR3 length is 15 residues. The CDR3 reads CASSLFSGGQETQYF. In DNA, the CDR3 is TGTGCCAGCAGCTTATTTAGCGGGGGCCAAGAGACCCAGTACTTC.

The chain employs TRBV30 and TRBJ2-2; weak D call: TRBD1 (5 bases). The CDR3 totals 14 residues. The V gene lost 0 bases and the J gene lost 5 bases, with 10 bases spanning the gap. Per germline, CDR1 GTSNPN and CDR2 SVGIG (reference sequence). CDR3 residues: CAWSVGVQTGELFF. In DNA form, the CDR3 reads TGTGCCTGGAGTGTAGGGGTCCAAACCGGGGAGCTGTTTTTT.

This sequence joins TRBV29-1 and TRBJ1-2; maybe TRBD1 (5 bases). The CDR3 runs to 15 residues. Germline CDR1 is SQVTM and CDR2 is ANQGSEA. V was trimmed by 4 bases and J by 4 bases, leaving 19 bases between them. DNA for the CDR3: TGCAGCGTTGGCGACAGTATATTGACAACCTATGGCTACACCTTC. The encoded protein is CSVGDSILTTYGYTF.

J is TRBJ1-2 and V is TRBV28; D may be TRBD1 (6 bases). Deletions cut 6 bases from V and 3 bases from J, with 11 bases between. CDR3 length equals 13 residues. Germline CDR1 is MDHEN and CDR2 is SYDVKM. The CDR3 is CASSRGGHYGYTF. CDR3 in DNA: TGTGCCAGCAGCCGGGGGGGCCACTATGGCTACACCTTC.

The rearrangement links TRBV15 to TRBJ1-4, with D possibly being TRBD1 (6 bases). Germline V gene lookup returns CDR1 LNHNV and CDR2 YYDKDF (reference sequence). V lost 0 bases and J 8 bases, leaving 13 bases between the germline ends. The CDR3 totals 15 residues. The CDR3 region is CATSRDRGTREKLFF. The CDR3 bases are TGTGCCACCAGCAGAGATAGGGGGACGAGAGAAAAACTGTTTTTT.

The V and J genes are TRBV19 and TRBJ2-5; 7 bases line up with TRBD1. Germline CDR1 and CDR2: LNHDA and SQIVND (reference sequence). This CDR3 comprises 15 residues. V shed 5 bases and J 3 bases; nucleotides not matched to a gene: 9. The chain's CDR3 is CASSGGSTGKETQYF. The DNA of the CDR3 is TGTGCCAGTAGTGGAGGATCGACAGGGAAAGAGACCCAGTACTTC.

The chain carries TRBV11-2 and TRBJ2-6; 7 nucleotides agree with TRBD2. The germline V gene has CDR1 SGHAT and CDR2 FQNNGV. The junction had 6 bases not matched to a gene; V was cut back by 1 base and J by 0 bases. The CDR3 totals 18 residues. DNA for the CDR3: TGTGCCAGCAGCTTAGGCTGGGGAGGGGTCTCTGGGGCCAACGTCCTGACTTTC. Protein product: CASSLGWGGVSGANVLTF.

The V and J genes are TRBV7-8 and TRBJ2-2, with D possibly matching TRBD2 (5 bases). Per the germline V gene, CDR1 is SGHVS and CDR2 is FQNEAQ. This CDR3 is 15 amino acids long. V dropped 2 bases and J dropped 6 bases, with 13 bases sitting between them. CDR3 loop: CASSLLLVVPGELFF. Here the CDR3 DNA reads TGTGCCAGCAGCTTATTACTAGTTGTTCCCGGGGAGCTGTTTTTT.

The rearrangement links TRBV30 to TRBJ2-1; TRBD1 matches at 7 bases. The V gene's germline CDR1 is GTSNPN and CDR2 SVGIG (reference sequence). V trimming: 3 bases; J trimming: 0 bases; junction bases outside the gene matches: 8. CDR3 length: 16 residues. CDR3: CAWRTYRGRSYNEQFF. CDR3 nucleotides: TGTGCCTGGAGAACCTACAGGGGCCGCTCCTACAATGAGCAGTTCTTC.

The rearrangement joins TRBV28 to TRBJ1-2; 10 bases fit TRBD1. The germline V gene has CDR1 MDHEN and CDR2 SYDVKM. V dropped 5 bases and J dropped 5; count of bases not matched to a gene: 8. The CDR3 is 15 residues long. CDR3 nucleotides: TGTGCCAGCAGTGCGCCCGGACAGGGGGATTATGGCTACACCTTC. It yields the protein CASSAPGQGDYGYTF.

CDR3 in amino acids: CASSLEAYEQYF. CDR3 in DNA: TGCGCCAGCAGCTTGGAAGCCTACGAGCAGTACTTC. The rearrangement uses TRBV5-1 and TRBJ2-7; D remains unclear. V was clipped by 0 bases and J by 2 bases, with 3 bases between them. From germline, CDR1 is SGHRS and CDR2 YFSETQ. The CDR3 runs 12 residues.

The genes are TRBV11-2 and TRBJ2-5; 11 nucleotides line up with TRBD2. Per the germline V gene, CDR1 is SGHAT and CDR2 is FQNNGV. V shed 3 bases, J shed 4 bases, and the junction held 1 base outside the gene matches. The CDR3 is 14 residues long. The CDR3, as DNA: TGTGCCAGCAGCTTTAGCGGGGGGGGAGAGACCCAGTACTTC. Residues: CASSFSGGGETQYF.

The chain is built from TRBV19 and TRBJ1-1; tentative D call: TRBD1 (6 bases). The CDR3 contains 12 residues. Trimming removed 6 bases from V and 4 bases from J, with 9 bases in between. The germline V gene encodes CDR1 LNHDA and CDR2 SQIVND (reference sequence). The CDR3 loop reads CASRVGGTEAFF. CDR3 in DNA: TGTGCCAGTAGAGTAGGGGGCACTGAAGCTTTCTTT.

Notes on this clone: In the same sample, other DNA sequences code for this CDR3. The rearrangement joins TRBV5-1 to TRBJ1-2; TRBD1 aligns across 10 bases. Germline V gene data show CDR1 as SGHRS and CDR2 as YFSETQ. The CDR3 length is 14 residues. The trim removed 7 bases at V and 8 bases at J, leaving 11 bases unmatched. CDR3 in DNA: TGCGCCAGCGGCGACAGGGGGCGCCCGGAGGGCTACACCTTC. Its translation is CASGDRGRPEGYTF.

The CDR3 loop is CASSLYGQGVNEQYF. DNA for the CDR3: TGTGCCAGCAGCTTATATGGGCAGGGGGTGAACGAGCAGTACTTC. The chain is built from TRBV11-2 and TRBJ2-7, with 7 positions matching TRBD1. V was clipped by 2 bases and J by 5 bases; unmatched bases: 9. Germline CDR1 SGHAT, CDR2 FQNNGV. This CDR3 region has 15 residues.

V gene TRBV18 combines with J gene TRBJ2-1, with unresolved D. The CDR3 extends over 14 amino acids. CDR1 and CDR2 (germline): KGHSH, LQKENI. Trimming took off 2 bases at V and 3 bases at J, with 8 bases between the two ends. The CDR3 loop reads CASSPERLYNEQFF. CDR3 in DNA: TGTGCCAGCTCACCAGAACGGCTCTACAATGAGCAGTTCTTC.

The CDR3 reads CAIMQGTGNTIYF. In DNA, the CDR3 is TGTGCCATCATGCAGGGCACTGGAAACACCATATATTTT. The chain couples TRBV10-3 to TRBJ1-3; TRBD1 might be the D (5 bases). The CDR3 is 13 residues long. Germline V gene lookup returns CDR1 ENHRY and CDR2 SYGVKD. Trimming stripped 7 bases from V and 2 bases from J, with 9 bases between.

The chain joins TRBV5-1 to TRBJ1-1; D not certain. Germline V gives CDR1 SGHRS, CDR2 YFSETQ. Trimming cost V 3 bases and J 2 bases, with 5 bases left between them. The CDR3 length is 12 residues. The CDR3 coding sequence is TGCGCCAGCAGCTACGGTAACACTGAAGCTTTCTTT. This sequence encodes CASSYGNTEAFF.

This rearrangement joins TRBV19 to TRBJ1-1; D is possibly TRBD1 (5 bases). Germline assignment: CDR1 LNHDA and CDR2 SQIVND (reference sequence). The V end lost 5 bases, the J end lost 7 bases, and 14 bases lay between the germline ends. The CDR3 is 13 amino acids. Written as DNA, the CDR3 is TGTGCCAGTAGTTACCTCCAGGGCCTTGAAGCTTTCTTT. Residues: CASSYLQGLEAFF.

This sequence joins TRBV5-5 and TRBJ2-5, with D unclear. This CDR3 region has 15 residues. Per germline, CDR1 SGHKS and CDR2 YYEKEE (reference sequence). V was trimmed by 2 bases and J by 7 bases, leaving 18 bases between them. The chain's CDR3 is CASSFRGSGEGTQYF. CDR3 DNA sequence: TGTGCCAGCAGCTTTCGTGGCAGTGGGGAAGGGACCCAGTACTTC. The whole variable domain, filled in from reference TRBV5-5 and TRBJ2-5, reads DAGVTQSPTHLIKTRGQQVTLRCSPISGHKSVSWYQQVLGQGPQFIFQYYEKEERGRGNFPDRFSARQFPNYSSELNVNALLLGDSALYLCASSFRGSGEGTQYFGPGTRLLVL.

The chain has TRBV28 and TRBJ2-3, with 10 bases identical to TRBD1. V shed 4 bases, J shed 5 bases, and the junction held 18 bases outside the gene matches. The CDR3 extends over 19 amino acids. The germline gives CDR1 MDHEN, CDR2 SYDVKM. Here the CDR3 reads CASSSKRRQGASFRDTQYF. CDR3 coding DNA: TGTGCCAGCAGTTCGAAGCGGAGACAGGGGGCGAGTTTCAGAGATACGCAGTATTTT.

This clone turned up a few times. The chain links TRBV2 to TRBJ1-6; no firm D call. Germline V gene lookup returns CDR1 SNHLY and CDR2 FYNNEI. The CDR3 extends over 15 amino acids. The ends were cut back, 6 bases at V and 7 bases at J, with 16 bases in the middle. The CDR3 protein is CASRAGINANSPLHF. CDR3 nucleotides: TGTGCCAGCAGGGCCGGGATTAACGCGAATTCACCCCTCCACTTT.

This chain joins TRBV18 and TRBJ2-3; possibly TRBD2 for D (5 bases). CDR1 KGHSH and CDR2 LQKENI come from the germline V gene. The CDR3 has 16 amino acids. Trimming removed 6 bases at V and 2 bases at J, with 18 bases between. The CDR3 sequence is CASSPPGWLNTDTQYF. The CDR3 DNA follows: TGTGCCAGCTCCCCTCCGGGGTGGTTAAACACAGATACGCAGTATTTT.

The chain combines TRBV7-8 with TRBJ2-7; TRBD2 aligns across 12 bases. This CDR3 comprises 15 residues. V lost 6 bases to trimming and J lost 4 bases; unmatched junction nucleotides: 7. CDR1 SGHVS and CDR2 FQNEAQ come from the germline V gene. In nucleotides, the CDR3 is TGTGCCAGCAGGCAACTAGCGGGAGGAAGATACGAGCAGTACTTC. Translation: CASRQLAGGRYEQYF.

This chain uses TRBV5-6 with TRBJ2-1; D might be TRBD1 (5 bases). The CDR3 length is 15 residues. Deletions cut 1 base from V and 0 bases from J, with 8 bases between. Germline CDR1 is SGHDT and CDR2 is YYEEEE. The CDR3: CASSLRGLSYNEQFF. CDR3 DNA: TGTGCCAGCAGCTTGAGGGGCCTCTCCTACAATGAGCAGTTCTTC.

The chain carries TRBV4-1 and TRBJ1-2; 8 positions match TRBD1. The CDR3 totals 18 residues. V shed 5 bases, J shed 3 bases, and the junction held 17 bases outside the gene matches. The germline gives CDR1 MGHRA, CDR2 YSYEKL. The CDR3 coding sequence is TGCGCCAGCAGCTTCCCCAACGAGCAGGGGGCTTGGGACTATGGCTACACCTTC. It specifies CASSFPNEQGAWDYGYTF.